The 27 T cell receptor beta chains below were found in one sample sequenced in a study of T cells after yellow fever vaccination. One entry per CDR3 protein results from TCRdb running MiXCR on the 5' RACE reads. The sample holds a few hundred thousand distinct CDR3 sequences; about a sixth are singletons and the top ten take 15% to 20%. The sequencing used PBMCs, collected around 5 days after the first yellow fever vaccination. The receptors originated from a man aged 18 to 30 who received the YFV17D yellow fever vaccine.

V is TRBV5-1 and J is TRBJ2-7; no clear D. In germline, CDR1 is SGHRS, CDR2 YFSETQ. The V end lost 0 bases, the J end lost 5 bases, and 9 bases lay between the germline ends. The CDR3 length is 13 residues. CDR3 sequence: CASSLGTPDEQYF. The CDR3 DNA reads as TGCGCCAGCAGCTTGGGAACCCCCGACGAGCAGTACTTC. Complete variable domain (other parts from reference TRBV5-1 and TRBJ2-7): KAGVTQTPRYLIKTRGQQVTLSCSPISGHRSVSWYQQTPGQGLQFLFEYFSETQRNKGNFPGRFSGRQFSNSRSEMNVSTLELGDSALYLCASSLGTPDEQYFGPGTRLTVT.

The genes are TRBV15 and TRBJ1-2; D is uncertain. The V gene lost 5 bases and the J gene lost 2 bases, with 6 bases spanning the gap. The CDR3 has 12 residues. CDR1 is LNHNV and CDR2 is YYDKDF in the germline V gene (reference sequence). The CDR3: CATSSENYGYTF. The CDR3 DNA is TGTGCCACCAGCTCAGAAAACTATGGCTACACCTTC.

The rearrangement joins TRBV18 to TRBJ2-2; either TRBD1 or TRBD2 may fit D (5 bases each). With 6 bases removed from V and 4 bases from J, the gap between germline ends came to 12 bases. Germline V gene data show CDR1 as KGHSH and CDR2 as LQKENI. CDR3 length: 14 residues. The CDR3 loop reads CASSSGQTTGELFF. The CDR3, as DNA: TGTGCCAGCTCGTCGGGGCAGACCACCGGGGAGCTGTTTTTT.

At least ten counts were recorded for this clonotype. The rearrangement links TRBV20-1 to TRBJ2-1; 9 bases map to TRBD2. V lost 6 bases, J lost 6 bases, and 9 bases stayed unmatched. The CDR3 spans 14 residues. Germline values: CDR1 DFQATT, CDR2 SNEGSKA (reference sequence). The CDR3 nucleotides are TGCAGTGCCCCGAGAGCGGGGGGCACCAATGAGCAGTTCTTC. It encodes CSAPRAGGTNEQFF.

This clonotype has more than one count but fewer than ten. The chain employs TRBV20-1 and TRBJ2-5; D is unclear. Trimming cost V 6 bases and J 5 bases, with 19 bases left between them. CDR3 length: 14 residues. Germline V gives CDR1 DFQATT, CDR2 SNEGSKA (reference sequence). The CDR3 sequence: CSARPPVGWETQYF. The CDR3 DNA follows: TGCAGTGCGAGACCTCCGGTAGGCTGGGAGACCCAGTACTTC.

There are a few counts of this clonotype. This chain uses TRBV7-2 with TRBJ1-4, with TRBD1 as a possible D gene (5 bases). Germline V gene data show CDR1 as SGHTA and CDR2 as FQGNSA. V lost 1 base and J lost 12, with 12 bases in between. The CDR3 is 13 amino acids. In DNA, the CDR3 is TGTGCCAGCAGCTTAGGTCCAGGGAGGGAACTGTTTTTT. It specifies CASSLGPGRELFF.

This clonotype has a handful of counts. The chain combines TRBV6-1 with TRBJ2-7; 9 bases agree with TRBD2. With V trimmed by 0 bases and J by 4 bases, 7 bases remained unmatched. Per the germline V gene, CDR1 is MNHNS and CDR2 is SASEGT. This CDR3 spans 16 amino acids. Written as DNA, the CDR3 is TGTGCCAGCAGTGAAGCTTCGCTAGCGGGACCATACGAGCAGTACGTC. Protein product: CASSEASLAGPYEQYV.

For the CDR3, the DNA is TGTGCCAGCAGCGACACTAGCGGTTCTAGCACAGATACGCAGTATTTT. Amino acids: CASSDTSGSSTDTQYF. V and J are TRBV11-2 and TRBJ2-3, with 8 bases identical to TRBD2. The CDR3 totals 16 residues. Germline loops: CDR1 SGHAT, CDR2 FQNNGV. V dropped 5 bases and J dropped 0; count of bases not matched to a gene: 7.

V gene TRBV5-1 combines with J gene TRBJ2-3, with D hard to call. Germline CDR1 and CDR2: SGHRS and YFSETQ. Trimming stripped 6 bases from V and 3 bases from J, with 17 bases between. The CDR3 runs to 15 residues. CDR3 sequence (DNA): TGCGCCAGCAAAGTGGGCTACACGCAGACAGATACGCAGTATTTT. This gives the protein CASKVGYTQTDTQYF.

This clonotype was picked up a small number of times. The chain recombines TRBV5-1 with TRBJ1-3, with 7 bases identical to TRBD1. CDR1 and CDR2 from the germline V gene are SGHRS and YFSETQ. The CDR3 has 14 residues. The V segment lost 7 bases and the J segment 4 bases; nucleotides outside the gene matches: 8. CDR3 loop: CASSIPGQGNTIYF. DNA of the CDR3: TGCGCCAGCTCTATTCCGGGACAGGGAAACACCATATATTTT. Based on the CDR3 plus reference TRBV5-1 and TRBJ1-3, the full variable domain is KAGVTQTPRYLIKTRGQQVTLSCSPISGHRSVSWYQQTPGQGLQFLFEYFSETQRNKGNFPGRFSGRQFSNSRSEMNVSTLELGDSALYLCASSIPGQGNTIYFGEGSWLTVV.

This clonotype was counted only a few times. The chain carries TRBV6-5 and TRBJ2-3, with no clear D. Germline assignment: CDR1 MNHEY and CDR2 SVGAGI. The CDR3 sequence is 14 residues long. Trimming removed 2 bases at V and 6 bases at J, with 12 bases between. The CDR3, as DNA: TGTGCCAGCAGTTACAGGCTTGTCGGGGATACGCAGTATTTT. Its translation is CASSYRLVGDTQYF.

This clonotype came up a few times. This chain connects TRBV7-2 to TRBJ1-1; D gene uncertain. This CDR3 has 15 residues. Trimming took 0 bases from V and 0 from J, leaving 8 bases between them. The germline V gene has CDR1 SGHTA and CDR2 FQGNSA. The CDR3 DNA reads TGTGCCAGCAGCTTAGCGAAGGGAGTGAACACTGAAGCTTTCTTT. Translating it yields CASSLAKGVNTEAFF. Variable domain in full (rest from reference TRBV7-2 and TRBJ1-1): GAGVSQSPSNKVTEKGKDVELRCDPISGHTALYWYRQSLGQGLEFLIYFQGNSAPDKSGLPSDRFSAERTGGSVSTLTIQRTQQEDSAVYLCASSLAKGVNTEAFFGQGTRLTVV.

This chain joins TRBV5-1 and TRBJ2-7; possible D gene TRBD2, 5 bases. Trimming cost V 2 bases and J 3 bases, with 15 bases left between them. This CDR3 contains 15 residues. Germline V gene lookup returns CDR1 SGHRS and CDR2 YFSETQ. The CDR3 DNA reads TGCGCCAGCAGCTTAGTACCGGGAATCGGCTACGAGCAGTACTTC. It encodes CASSLVPGIGYEQYF.

This clonotype was seen at least ten times. The chain links TRBV7-2 to TRBJ1-1; D unclear. This CDR3 has 14 residues. V dropped 2 bases and J dropped 6 bases, with 13 bases sitting between them. Germline assignment: CDR1 SGHTA and CDR2 FQGNSA. The CDR3 region is CASSLLIRAAEAFF. In DNA, the CDR3 is TGTGCCAGCAGCTTATTAATCCGAGCAGCTGAAGCTTTCTTT.

Here the CDR3 reads CASSRGGAKTYEQYF. The CDR3 coding sequence is TGTGCCAGCAGCCGTGGCGGGGCGAAGACCTACGAGCAGTACTTC. The chain links TRBV7-6 to TRBJ2-7; D may be TRBD2 (6 bases). Trimming took 5 bases from V and 2 from J, leaving 16 bases between them. Germline loops: CDR1 SGHVS, CDR2 FNYEAQ. CDR3 length: 15 amino acids.

This clonotype was seen at least ten times. The V gene is TRBV7-2, the J gene TRBJ1-1; 7 bases map to TRBD1. The J segment lost 5 bases and the V segment lost 5 bases, leaving 5 bases of the junction unmatched. Germline CDR1 reads SGHTA; CDR2 reads FQGNSA. The length of the CDR3 is 13 residues. CDR3 amino acids: CASSTQGGTEAFF. CDR3 nucleotides: TGTGCCAGCAGCACTCAGGGGGGGACTGAAGCTTTCTTT.

This clonotype has a handful of counts. The chain joins TRBV7-9 to TRBJ1-2, with TRBD1 identical over 7 bases. This CDR3 contains 13 residues. Germline V lookup: CDR1 SEHNR, CDR2 FQNEAQ (reference sequence). J lost 4 bases, V lost 4 bases, and 3 bases had no gene match. Here the CDR3 reads CASSWGQTYGYTF. The CDR3 bases are TGTGCCAGCAGCTGGGGACAGACCTATGGCTACACCTTC.

V and J are TRBV11-2 and TRBJ1-2; 8 bases are a match to TRBD1. V gave up 3 bases and J gave up 4 bases; unmatched junction bases: 7. CDR1 SGHAT and CDR2 FQNNGV come from the germline V gene. CDR3 length: 15 amino acids. The CDR3 region is CASSFQGQGTYGYTF. DNA of the CDR3: TGTGCCAGCAGCTTTCAAGGACAGGGAACCTATGGCTACACCTTC.

The rearrangement joins TRBV6-1 to TRBJ1-1; D may be TRBD1 (5 bases). Germline V lookup: CDR1 MNHNS, CDR2 SASEGT. Between the trimmed V and J ends, which lost 6 bases and 7 bases, there was a span of 18 bases. The CDR3 contains 14 residues. The CDR3 here is CASSQIEGDVEAFF. The CDR3 coding sequence is TGTGCCAGCAGCCAAATAGAAGGGGACGTTGAAGCTTTCTTT.

This clonotype was counted a few times. The rearrangement links TRBV20-1 to TRBJ2-3; 10 bases align to TRBD2. The CDR3 loop spans 14 amino acids. With V trimmed by 3 bases and J by 6 bases, 6 bases remained unmatched. Germline V gene data show CDR1 as DFQATT and CDR2 as SNEGSKA (reference sequence). The CDR3 DNA sequence: TGCAGTGCTAGTACCGGGACTAGCGCGGATACGCAGTATTTT. Amino acids: CSASTGTSADTQYF.

This clonotype was observed a handful of times. The genes are TRBV25-1 and TRBJ2-5; TRBD1 matches at 9 bases. The ends lost 3 bases at V and 6 bases at J; junction bases unmatched: 14. This CDR3 is 17 amino acids long. The V gene's germline CDR1 is MGHDK and CDR2 SYGVNS. For the CDR3, the DNA is TGTGCCAGCAGTGATCGCGAACAGGGGGCGTATCAAAAGACCCAGTACTTC. As protein: CASSDREQGAYQKTQYF.

This clonotype was detected only once. V and J are TRBV7-2 and TRBJ2-5; 12 bases line up with TRBD1. The CDR3 has 17 residues. CDR1 is SGHTA and CDR2 is FQGNSA in the germline V gene. V trimming: 3 bases; J trimming: 5 bases; junction bases outside the gene matches: 10. CDR3 in DNA: TGTGCCAGCAGCTTCCCGGGACAGGGGGCGACGGATGAGACCCAGTACTTC. Translation gives CASSFPGQGATDETQYF.

The chain joins TRBV11-2 to TRBJ2-3; possible D gene TRBD2, 7 bases. Between the trimmed V and J ends, which lost 5 bases and 4 bases, there was a span of 16 bases. The CDR3 extends over 15 amino acids. Germline CDR1 reads SGHAT; CDR2 reads FQNNGV. CDR3 residues: CASSPLGGASDTQYF. The CDR3 DNA follows: TGTGCCAGCAGCCCGCTGGGGGGGGCCTCAGATACGCAGTATTTT.

This clonotype was picked up many times. This chain joins TRBV12-3 or TRBV12-4 and TRBJ2-1, with D perhaps matching TRBD1 or TRBD2 (5 bases each). With 6 bases removed from V and 7 bases from J, the gap between germline ends came to 19 bases. The CDR3 totals 15 residues. As DNA, the CDR3 is TGTGCCAGCAGCAACTTCGTGAGTGGGGGAAATGAGCAGTTCTTC. This sequence encodes CASSNFVSGGNEQFF.

CDR3 nucleotide sequence: TGTGCCAGCAGGATTGGTGGCGTTTCCACAGATACGCAGTATTTT. Residues: CASRIGGVSTDTQYF. This chain uses TRBV7-2 with TRBJ2-3, with unresolved D. Germline loops: CDR1 SGHTA, CDR2 FQGNSA. V gave up 6 bases and J gave up 2 bases, with 15 bases separating them. The CDR3 contains 15 residues.

This chain links TRBV5-1 with TRBJ1-1; D uncertain. Trimming shortened V by 4 bases and J by 1 base, and 11 bases separated the two germline ends. The CDR3 extends over 14 amino acids. Germline V gene sequence: CDR1 SGHRS, CDR2 YFSETQ. For the CDR3, the DNA is TGCGCCAGCAGCGATAAGGGAAGGAACACTGAAGCTTTCTTT. Its protein product is CASSDKGRNTEAFF. Full variable domain (remainder filled in from reference TRBV5-1 and TRBJ1-1): KAGVTQTPRYLIKTRGQQVTLSCSPISGHRSVSWYQQTPGQGLQFLFEYFSETQRNKGNFPGRFSGRQFSNSRSEMNVSTLELGDSALYLCASSDKGRNTEAFFGQGTRLTVV.

This chain uses TRBV2 with TRBJ2-2; possibly TRBD1 or TRBD2 for D (5 bases each). The CDR3 is 13 residues long. Per germline, CDR1 SNHLY and CDR2 FYNNEI. V was trimmed by 8 bases and J by 1 base, leaving 8 bases between them. CDR3 loop: CASPRGNTGELFF. The CDR3 nucleotides are TGTGCCAGCCCGAGGGGGAACACCGGGGAGCTGTTTTTT. The full variable domain, its missing parts supplied by reference TRBV2 and TRBJ2-2, is EPEVTQTPSHQVTQMGQEVILRCVPISNHLYFYWYRQILGQKVEFLVSFYNNEISEKSEIFDDQFSVERPDGSNFTLKIRSTKLEDSAMYFCASPRGNTGELFFGEGSRLTVL.